These T cell receptor beta chains were read from a single sample in a study of cytotoxic CD8 clonotypes in ibrutinib-treated CLL. TCRdb's table, derived via immunoSEQ multiplex PCR, lists solely in-frame clones and lacks some. The sample holds approximately 100,000 clones, approximately 82% seen once. Here the sequenced sample was PBMCs, taken after 12 months of ibrutinib treatment. The receptors here all came from a human donor with chronic lymphocytic leukemia. Both conserved end residues are part of each CDR3. A D gene is named only where the DNA matches it firmly. Clone size is stated in some rows and not others, as once, few, many or a class when expanded.

len: 11
j_gene: TRBJ2-7
v_gene: TRBV30
d_gene: NA
abundance: NA
CDR3aa: CAWSAPREQYF
CDR3nt: TGTGCCTGGAGCGCCCCGCGCGAGCAGTACTTC

len: 14
j_gene: TRBJ2-5
v_gene: TRBV9
d_gene: TRBD2
abundance: NA
CDR3aa: CASSVASGRETQYF
CDR3nt: TGTGCCAGCAGCGTAGCTAGCGGCAGGGAGACCCAGTACTTC

len: 13
j_gene: TRBJ2-6
v_gene: TRBV5-4
d_gene: NA
abundance: NA
CDR3aa: CASSVQGANVLTF
CDR3nt: TGTGCCAGCAGCGTACAGGGGGCCAACGTCCTGACTTTC

len: 15
j_gene: TRBJ1-4
v_gene: TRBV5-1
d_gene: TRBD1
abundance: NA
CDR3aa: CASSSMGQANEKLFF
CDR3nt: TGCGCCAGCAGCTCGATGGGACAGGCTAATGAAAAACTGTTTTTT

len: 16
j_gene: TRBJ2-1
v_gene: TRBV29-1
d_gene: TRBD1
abundance: many
CDR3aa: CSVDGSGQATYNEQFF
CDR3nt: TGCAGCGTTGACGGGTCGGGACAGGCAACCTACAATGAGCAGTTCTTC

len: 13
j_gene: TRBJ1-4
v_gene: TRBV28
d_gene: TRBD1
abundance: NA
CDR3aa: CASSLGETGARFF
CDR3nt: TGTGCCAGCAGTTTAGGCGAGACAGGGGCTCGGTTTTTT

len: 14
j_gene: TRBJ2-5
v_gene: TRBV5-6
d_gene: NA
abundance: NA
CDR3aa: CASSLEGILETQYF
CDR3nt: TGTGCCAGCAGCTTGGAGGGCATCTTAGAGACCCAGTACTTC

len: 13
j_gene: TRBJ1-1
v_gene: TRBV7-7
d_gene: NA
abundance: NA
CDR3aa: CASSFMEGAEAFF
CDR3nt: TGTGCCAGCAGCTTTATGGAGGGGGCTGAAGCTTTCTTT

len: 18
j_gene: TRBJ2-6
v_gene: TRBV30
d_gene: NA
abundance: NA
CDR3aa: CAWSSNTFWVTGANVLTF
CDR3nt: TGTGCCTGGAGTTCTAATACGTTTTGGGTGACTGGGGCCAACGTCCTGACTTTC

len: 14
j_gene: TRBJ2-7
v_gene: TRBV25-1
d_gene: TRBD1
abundance: NA
CDR3aa: CASSRTGGSYEQYF
CDR3nt: TGTGCCAGCAGCCGGACAGGGGGGTCCTACGAGCAGTACTTC

len: 16
j_gene: TRBJ2-2
v_gene: TRBV9
d_gene: NA
abundance: NA
CDR3aa: CASSDDARRNTGELFF
CDR3nt: TGTGCCAGCAGCGATGACGCGAGGCGAAACACCGGGGAGCTGTTTTTT

len: 15
j_gene: TRBJ2-7
v_gene: TRBV19
d_gene: NA
abundance: NA
CDR3aa: CASSPDRRATYEQYF
CDR3nt: TGTGCCAGTAGTCCGGACAGGAGGGCAACCTACGAGCAGTACTTC

len: 14
j_gene: TRBJ1-6
v_gene: TRBV6-6
d_gene: TRBD1
abundance: NA
CDR3aa: CASTSWDSNSPLHF
CDR3nt: TGTGCCAGCACCTCCTGGGACAGTAATTCACCCCTCCACTTT

len: 11
j_gene: TRBJ2-1
v_gene: TRBV2
d_gene: TRBD2
abundance: NA
CDR3aa: CASRVAGEQFF
CDR3nt: TGTGCCAGCAGGGTAGCGGGTGAGCAGTTCTTC

len: 12
j_gene: TRBJ2-7
v_gene: TRBV5-1
d_gene: NA
abundance: NA
CDR3aa: CASSLNSVEQYF
CDR3nt: TGCGCCAGCAGCCTTAACAGTGTCGAGCAGTACTTC

len: 14
j_gene: TRBJ2-7
v_gene: TRBV15
d_gene: NA
abundance: NA
CDR3aa: CATSGGTPSYEQYF
CDR3nt: TGTGCCACCAGCGGTGGGACACCGTCCTACGAGCAGTACTTC

len: 13
j_gene: TRBJ1-1
v_gene: TRBV7-9
d_gene: NA
abundance: NA
CDR3aa: CASIAARGNEAFF
CDR3nt: TGTGCCAGCATCGCTGCCCGTGGGAATGAAGCTTTCTTT

len: 17
j_gene: TRBJ1-6
v_gene: TRBV13
d_gene: NA
abundance: few
CDR3aa: CASSLGSFDGKHSPLHF
CDR3nt: TGTGCCAGCAGCTTAGGCTCGTTCGACGGGAAACATTCACCCCTCCACTTT

len: 13
j_gene: TRBJ1-2
v_gene: TRBV10-3
d_gene: NA
abundance: NA
CDR3aa: CAIRASGDYGYTF
CDR3nt: TGTGCCATCAGAGCCTCGGGAGATTATGGCTACACCTTC